This T cell receptor (beta chain) was identified in a study of T cell repertoires in cytomegalovirus infection. Overall study: In public TCR beta signatures, there were indications of both CMV infection and matching HLA type. Study-wide findings and caveats: People with CMV and the relevant HLA were identified by cumulative public TCR beta family frequency. Clonotypes of TCR beta that were HLA-C-restricted and CMV-specific dominated the ex vivo response.

TCRdb redid the calling of the reads with MiXCR, one entry per CDR3 protein. The top ten hold around 13% of the sample, which has around 490,000 distinct CDR3 sequences, more than 25% seen once. This CDR3 spans 13 amino acids. The germline V gene encodes CDR1 GTSNPN and CDR2 SVGIG (reference sequence). V shed 8 bases and J 8 bases; nucleotides not matched to a gene: 8. A word on this clonotype: Its target is unknown.

The V and J genes are TRBV30 and TRBJ1-6, with 8 bases that match TRBD1. This TCR came from a human donor in good health (CMV status not recorded). Some clones in this sample may be carry-over from other donors' samples. The sequencing input was PBMCs. CDR3 sequence reads: CAGETGEDSPLHF. DNA of the CDR3: TGTGCCGGAGAGACAGGGGAAGATTCACCCCTCCACTTT.